This TCR beta chain was sequenced in a study of glioma-infiltrating T cells. Study results and caveats: Very few CDR3 sequences were shared between tissue and blood. Tissue-blood divergence was below expectation in non-neoplastic patients, above in gliomas.

This clonotype has at least ten counts. Its antigen is currently unknown. Germline assignment: CDR1 DFQATT and CDR2 SNEGSKA (reference sequence). The CDR3 has 15 residues. Trimming stripped 6 bases from V and 1 base from J, with 17 bases between. The iRepertoire nested amplicon-rescue multiplex PCR amplified TCR alpha and beta CDR3s from RNA. TCRdb reprocessed the multiplex PCR reads via MiXCR and lists one record per CDR3 protein. The repertoire has some 110,000 distinct CDR3 sequences, approximately 25% of them found once; the top ten carry roughly 15%. This TCR derives from a human donor with low-grade glioma or glioblastoma, undergoing nonglioma brain surgery, or in good health (not recorded which). Sequenced sample: glioma tissue, nonneoplastic brain tissue, or PBMCs (not recorded which). The chain links TRBV20-1 to TRBJ2-3, with D uncertain. The DNA for the CDR3 is TGCAGTGCCCCCCCCGCATCGAGCGGCACAGATACGCAGTATTTT. It yields the protein CSAPPASSGTDTQYF.